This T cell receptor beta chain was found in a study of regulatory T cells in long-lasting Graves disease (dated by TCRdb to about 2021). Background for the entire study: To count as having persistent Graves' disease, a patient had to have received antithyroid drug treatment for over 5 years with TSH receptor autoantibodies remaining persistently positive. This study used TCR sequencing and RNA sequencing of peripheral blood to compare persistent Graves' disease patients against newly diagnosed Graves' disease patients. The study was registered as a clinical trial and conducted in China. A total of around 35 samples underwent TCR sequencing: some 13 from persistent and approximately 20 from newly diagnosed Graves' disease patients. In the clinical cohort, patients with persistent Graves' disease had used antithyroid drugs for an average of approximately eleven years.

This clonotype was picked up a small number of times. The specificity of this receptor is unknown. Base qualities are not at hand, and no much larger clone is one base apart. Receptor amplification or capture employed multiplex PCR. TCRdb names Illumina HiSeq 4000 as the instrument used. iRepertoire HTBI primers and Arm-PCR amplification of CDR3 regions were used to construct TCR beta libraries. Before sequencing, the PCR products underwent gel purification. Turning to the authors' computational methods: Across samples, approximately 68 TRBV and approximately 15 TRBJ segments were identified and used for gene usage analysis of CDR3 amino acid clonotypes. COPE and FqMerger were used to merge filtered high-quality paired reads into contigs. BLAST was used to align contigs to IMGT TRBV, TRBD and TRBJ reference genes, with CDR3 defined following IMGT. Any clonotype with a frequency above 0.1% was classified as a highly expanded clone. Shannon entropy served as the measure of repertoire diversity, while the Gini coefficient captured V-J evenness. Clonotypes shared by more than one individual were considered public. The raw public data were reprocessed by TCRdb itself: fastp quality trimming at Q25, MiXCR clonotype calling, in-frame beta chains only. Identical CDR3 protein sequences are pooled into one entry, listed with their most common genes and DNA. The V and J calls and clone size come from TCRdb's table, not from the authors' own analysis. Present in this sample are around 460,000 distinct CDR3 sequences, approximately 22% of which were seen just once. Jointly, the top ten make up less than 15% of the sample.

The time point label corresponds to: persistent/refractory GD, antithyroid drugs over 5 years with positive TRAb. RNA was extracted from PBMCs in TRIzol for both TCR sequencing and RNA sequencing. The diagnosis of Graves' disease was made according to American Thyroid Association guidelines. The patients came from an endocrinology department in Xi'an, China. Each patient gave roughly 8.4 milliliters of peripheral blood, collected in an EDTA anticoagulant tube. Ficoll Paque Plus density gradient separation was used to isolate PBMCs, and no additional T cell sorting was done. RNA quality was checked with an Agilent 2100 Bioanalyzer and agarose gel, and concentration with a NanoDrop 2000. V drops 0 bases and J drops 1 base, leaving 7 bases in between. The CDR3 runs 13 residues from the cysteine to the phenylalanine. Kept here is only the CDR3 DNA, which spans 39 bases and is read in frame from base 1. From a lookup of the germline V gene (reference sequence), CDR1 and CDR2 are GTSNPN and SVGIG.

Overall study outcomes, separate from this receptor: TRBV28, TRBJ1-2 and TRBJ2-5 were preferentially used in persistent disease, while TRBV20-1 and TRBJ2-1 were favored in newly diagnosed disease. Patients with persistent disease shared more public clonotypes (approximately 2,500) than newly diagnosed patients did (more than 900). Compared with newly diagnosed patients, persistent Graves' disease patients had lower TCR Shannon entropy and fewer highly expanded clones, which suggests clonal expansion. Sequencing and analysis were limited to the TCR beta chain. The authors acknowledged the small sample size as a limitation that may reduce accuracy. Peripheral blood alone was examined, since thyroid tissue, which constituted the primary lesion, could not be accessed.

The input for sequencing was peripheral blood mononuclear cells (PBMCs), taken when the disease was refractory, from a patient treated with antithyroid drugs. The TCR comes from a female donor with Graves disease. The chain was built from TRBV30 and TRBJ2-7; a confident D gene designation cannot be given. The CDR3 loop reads CAWSVPSSYEQYF. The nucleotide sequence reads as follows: TGTGCCTGGAGTGTCCCCAGTTCCTACGAGCAGTACTTC.